The sequence of this TCR beta chain was determined in a study of T cells after yellow fever vaccination. General observations from the study: Contaminating bulk clonotypes could be abundant in FACS-sorted repertoires. It was the secondary response that reached its peak faster, day 5 versus 15, but it was weaker.

Making TCR cDNA involved 5'RACE template switching, which added UMIs and a universal primer site. TCRdb fed the 5' RACE reads into MiXCR, producing one record per CDR3 protein. The sample lists fewer than 450,000 distinct CDR3 sequences; roughly 12% were seen once. In this sample, this clonotype turned up a few times. Its antigen remains unidentified. The CDR3 extends over 18 amino acids. V gave up 2 bases and J gave up 7 bases; unmatched junction bases: 17. Germline V gene lookup returns CDR1 SGDLS and CDR2 YYNGEE. This rearrangement joins TRBV9 to TRBJ2-2, with 7 positions matching TRBD2. The sequencing here drew on PBMCs, taken on the day of the first yellow fever vaccination. The TCR sequence derives from a man aged 18 to 29 who received the YFV17D yellow fever vaccine. In nucleotides, the CDR3 is TGTGCCAGCAGCGTCGGTGGACTAGTGGCCTCTTTGAGCGGGGAGCTGTTTTTT. Residues: CASSVGGLVASLSGELFF.